The T cell receptor (beta chain) described here comes from a study of T cell responses to AZD1222 COVID-19 vaccine (TCRdb year 2021). Turning to the overall study: AZD1222 recipients given second doses at about 4 weeks or at about 12 weeks were pooled, since spike-specific TCR depth and breadth were not found to differ between the two schedules. TCR sequencing covered some 240 trial participants: around 210 given two doses of AZD1222 and about 26 given two doses of MenACWY control vaccine. Trial participants were enrolled by age into 18-55, 56-69 and 70-plus year subgroups, with around 150, 28 and 57 TCR-sequenced participants respectively.

The CDR3 regions of human TCRbeta chains were subjected to immunosequencing. As for the authors' bioinformatics: Repertoire TCRs were matched against a reference library of SARS-CoV-2-specific TCRs generated with the MIRA antigen-specificity platform. Breadth was defined as the fraction of unique TCRs that were SARS-CoV-2-associated. Depth was defined as the fraction of total T cells that were SARS-CoV-2-associated. Using the MIRA data, each spike-specific TCR was mapped to the spike region that the TCR reacts to and placed in a CD4 or CD8 class. Log10-transformed breadth and depth values were compared by one-way ANOVA with Sidak's multiple comparisons tests. TCRdb obtained this table from immuneACCESS and retained in-frame rearrangements with V and J assigned. These tables miss some clones; where compared with another copy, unresolved V genes account for less than half of the shortfall, and the remainder is unexplained. V, J and clone size are those of that table, while D and trimming were read from the DNA. This sample holds about 120,000 clones; 88% were observed only once. About 3.7% of the sample goes to the ten largest clones.

Taken from cysteine to phenylalanine, the CDR3 has 12 residues. Here the CDR3 DNA is all that survives: 36 bases in frame from base 1. CDR1 and CDR2 are drawn from the germline V gene (reference sequence): LNHDA, SQIVND. Trimming takes 4 bases from V and 5 bases from J, and the germline ends sit 6 bases apart. What this sample's time point label stands for: baseline before first vaccination. Samples from vaccinated people were obtained from the UK trials COV001 and COV002, which included a single-blind randomized controlled phase 2/3 trial of AZD1222 (ChAdOx1 nCoV-19) in healthy adults. For TCRbeta chain sequencing, PBMC samples were collected from trial participants at day 0 and at day 28 after the second dose. In regard to this clone: The specificity of this receptor is unknown. Base qualities are not provided; no much larger clone lies one nucleotide away.

The paper's findings and limits, for the study overall: The 56-69-year group was small, and its depth increase did not reach significance, likely because of low power. After two AZD1222 doses, spike-specific TCR breadth and depth were significantly higher than at day 0 and than in MenACWY recipients. Participants were mostly white British and included more females than males, and it was suggested by the authors that clonal diversity may have been underestimated. Conclusions about previously exposed vaccinees are limited, since just five to seven AZD1222 recipients were seropositive for SARS-CoV-2 at baseline. No day 14 peak-response samples were available, so repertoires were characterized only after the peak T cell response. Reportedly, close to half of the unique spike-specific TCRs recognized epitopes lying outside the regions that are mutated in the B.1.351 and B.1.1.7 variants. Vaccine-associated CD4 TCRs spanned the whole spike protein, with dominant responses in regions 160-218 and 743-854.

Source: peripheral blood, taken on day 0 of AZD1222 vaccination. Recombination joined TRBV19 with TRBJ1-5, with the D gene call left open. This receptor was taken from an adult in good health. The CDR3 reads CASSKADQPQHF. The DNA sequence follows: TGTGCCAGTAGTAAGGCAGATCAGCCCCAGCATTTT.